This T cell receptor (beta chain) was retrieved from a study of blood T cells in healthy people across ages. Study findings and constraints: Significant beta diversity loss was already apparent by age approximately 36, declining roughly linearly.

Each individual donor underwent a draw of about 9.9 milliliters of peripheral blood. As regards this clonotype: The antigen is undetermined.

The second PCR ran roughly 7 to 12 cycles with a sample-barcoded 5' primer and J-beta primers. In TCRdb, the 5' RACE reads were re-called with MiXCR into one record per CDR3 protein. The sample gives over a million distinct CDR3 sequences, less than 50% of which show up once; approximately 17% is in the top ten. The clonotype comes from a woman aged 60-70 years in good health. The sequencing sample was made of blood.

The CDR3: CASSLSTSGRNEQYF. The CDR3 region has the DNA TGTGCCAGCAGCTTAAGTACTAGCGGGAGAAATGAGCAGTACTTC. This sequence joins TRBV7-3 and TRBJ2-5, with 11 nucleotides matching TRBD2. This CDR3 region has 15 residues. Germline loops: CDR1 SGHTA, CDR2 FQGTGA. V lost 1 base, J lost 11 bases, and 9 bases stayed unmatched.